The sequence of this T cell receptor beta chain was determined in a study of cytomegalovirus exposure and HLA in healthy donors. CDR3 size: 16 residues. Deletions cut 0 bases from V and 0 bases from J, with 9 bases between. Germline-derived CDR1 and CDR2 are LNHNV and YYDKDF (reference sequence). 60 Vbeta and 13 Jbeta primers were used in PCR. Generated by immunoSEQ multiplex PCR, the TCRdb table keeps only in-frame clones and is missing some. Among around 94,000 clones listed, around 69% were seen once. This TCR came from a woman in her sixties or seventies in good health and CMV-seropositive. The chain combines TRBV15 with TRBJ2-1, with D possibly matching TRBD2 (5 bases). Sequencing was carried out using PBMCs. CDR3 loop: CATSRDQRYSYNEQFF. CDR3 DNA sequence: TGTGCCACCAGCAGAGACCAGCGGTACTCCTACAATGAGCAGTTCTTC.